The 25 T cell receptor beta chains listed next were all sequenced from one sample in a study of T cell responses to AZD1222 COVID-19 vaccine. Only in-frame clones appear in the TCRdb table, and some are missing; sequencing was by immunoSEQ multiplex PCR. The data contain 95,000 to 100,000 clones, 90% of them singletons. The specimen comprised peripheral blood, sampled on day 0 of AZD1222 vaccination. Every receptor here comes from an adult in good health.

The V gene is TRBV19, the J gene TRBJ1-1; possible D gene TRBD1, 6 bases. CDR1 and CDR2 (germline): LNHDA, SQIVND (reference sequence). The length of the CDR3 is 14 residues. Trimming took 3 bases from V and 5 from J, leaving 13 bases between them. CDR3 sequence reads: CASSIRGARTEAFF. CDR3 coding DNA: TGTGCCAGTAGTATCAGGGGCGCGAGGACTGAAGCTTTCTTT.

V usage is TRBV5-1 and J usage is TRBJ1-2; tentatively, D is TRBD1 (5 bases). Germline-derived CDR1 and CDR2 are SGHRS and YFSETQ. The CDR3 runs 14 residues. V lost 2 bases and J 6 bases, leaving 14 bases between the germline ends. CDR3: CASSFGAGRDGYTF. CDR3 nucleotide sequence: TGCGCCAGCAGCTTTGGGGCAGGGAGAGATGGCTACACCTTC.

This sequence joins TRBV28 and TRBJ1-2; maybe TRBD1 (5 bases). Trimming removed 5 bases at V and 2 bases at J, with 9 bases between. Germline assignment: CDR1 MDHEN and CDR2 SYDVKM. The CDR3 runs 13 residues. The CDR3: CASSLWGNYGYTF. In DNA, the CDR3 is TGTGCCAGCAGTCTGTGGGGGAACTATGGCTACACCTTC.

This rearrangement joins TRBV15 to TRBJ1-1; D possibly corresponds to TRBD1 (5 bases). The germline CDR1 and CDR2 sequences are LNHNV and YYDKDF (reference sequence). Trimming shortened V by 0 bases and J by 8 bases, and 10 bases separated the two germline ends. This CDR3 has 13 amino acids. DNA for the CDR3: TGTGCCACCAGCAGAGATCGTAAGGGGGAAGCTTTCTTT. This encodes CATSRDRKGEAFF.

The rearrangement joins TRBV10-3 to TRBJ1-5; D gene uncertain. The CDR3 covers 14 residues. Trimming took 4 bases from V and 4 from J, leaving 11 bases between them. Germline values: CDR1 ENHRY, CDR2 SYGVKD. CDR3 sequence reads: CAISALNINQPQHF. In DNA form, the CDR3 reads TGTGCCATCAGTGCATTAAATATAAATCAGCCCCAGCATTTT.

The chain uses TRBV25-1 and TRBJ1-2; TRBD1 is a possible D gene (5 bases). From germline, CDR1 is MGHDK and CDR2 SYGVNS. The CDR3 sequence is 18 residues long. Deletions cut 5 bases from V and 7 bases from J, with 29 bases between. The CDR3 DNA reads as TGTGCCAGCAGTCAAACGCAATCTCCAGGGAGGTGGATCCGTGGCTACACCTTC. Amino acid sequence: CASSQTQSPGRWIRGYTF.

The V gene is TRBV15, the J gene TRBJ1-1; D is undetermined. This CDR3 spans 16 amino acids. CDR1 and CDR2 (germline): LNHNV, YYDKDF (reference sequence). The V end was cut by 2 bases, the J end by 1 base, with 14 bases between. The CDR3 DNA is TGTGCCACCAGCAGACGGTTTCAAGGTCCGAACACTGAAGCTTTCTTT. Translation: CATSRRFQGPNTEAFF.

V gene TRBV5-1 combines with J gene TRBJ2-2; the D gene is possibly TRBD2 (5 bases). V was clipped by 1 base and J by 2 bases, with 9 bases between them. This CDR3 spans 15 amino acids. Germline CDR1 SGHRS, CDR2 YFSETQ. CDR3 sequence: CASSLYGVNTGELFF. CDR3 nucleotides: TGCGCCAGCAGCTTGTACGGGGTTAACACCGGGGAGCTGTTTTTT.

This clone occurred once. One end of the junction is discordant with germline, which a read error may explain. The J gene is TRBJ1-6, the V gene TRBV6-5; 8 bases are a match to TRBD1. The CDR3 loop spans 16 amino acids. Germline loops: CDR1 MNHEY, CDR2 SVGAGI. Written as DNA, the CDR3 is TGTGCCAGCACTTACGATTCGACAGGGGCAGGCTCACCCCTCCACTTT. Its protein product is CASTYDSTGAGSPLHF.

The chain employs TRBV27 and TRBJ1-2; 9 nucleotides agree with TRBD1. With V trimmed by 5 bases and J by 7 bases, 11 bases remained unmatched. The CDR3 is 15 amino acids. Germline CDR1 MNHEY, CDR2 SMNVEV (reference sequence). The CDR3 DNA reads TGTGCCAGCAGTAATCCCGGGACAGGGCCCCGTGGCTACACCTTC. This gives the protein CASSNPGTGPRGYTF.

The chain joins TRBV7-9 to TRBJ1-6; TRBD1 might be the D (5 bases). CDR3 size: 17 residues. With 3 bases removed from V and 2 bases from J, the gap between germline ends came to 14 bases. CDR1 and CDR2 (germline): SEHNR, FQNEAQ (reference sequence). In DNA form, the CDR3 reads TGTGCCAGCAGCTTGGGGACGGAGGGAGCCTATAATTCACCCCTCCACTTT. This codes for CASSLGTEGAYNSPLHF.

This clone has only one observation. V gene TRBV5-8 combines with J gene TRBJ2-1, with TRBD2 matching over 10 bases. This CDR3 region has 17 residues. Germline values: CDR1 SGHTS, CDR2 YDEGEE. The trim removed 5 bases at V and 5 bases at J, leaving 13 bases unmatched. CDR3 nucleotide sequence: TGTGCCAGCAGTTTCCTAGCGGGGGCGACCATCGACAATGAGCAGTTCTTC. Encoded protein: CASSFLAGATIDNEQFF.

The J gene is TRBJ2-7, the V gene TRBV7-9; D is ambiguous. The CDR3 is 13 amino acids. In germline, CDR1 is SEHNR, CDR2 FQNEAQ (reference sequence). The V end was cut by 4 bases, the J end by 6 bases, with 13 bases between. As DNA, the CDR3 is TGTGCCAGCAGCTCCCCCCCCCATTCCGAGCAGTACTTC. Protein: CASSSPPHSEQYF.

The chain uses TRBV28 and TRBJ2-7; D gene ambiguous. The CDR3 sequence is 12 residues long. V shed 2 bases and J shed 3 bases, with 5 bases lying between them. CDR1 is MDHEN and CDR2 is SYDVKM in the germline V gene. The CDR3: CASSLVFYEQYF. CDR3 DNA: TGTGCCAGCAGTTTAGTATTCTACGAGCAGTACTTC.

This chain joins TRBV5-4 and TRBJ2-5; weak D call: TRBD1 (6 bases). The CDR3 is 14 amino acids. V lost 3 bases and J 3 bases, leaving 12 bases between the germline ends. CDR1 and CDR2 (germline): SGHNT, YYREEE (reference sequence). The CDR3 bases are TGTGCCAGCAGCTCGTCGGACAGAAAAGAGACCCAGTACTTC. It translates to CASSSSDRKETQYF.

The chain couples TRBV5-5 to TRBJ1-1, with D unclear. The CDR3 totals 12 residues. V was trimmed by 7 bases and J by 0 bases, leaving 7 bases between them. Germline lookup yields CDR1 SGHKS and CDR2 YYEKEE (reference sequence). CDR3 coding DNA: TGTGCCAGCGCCCCTATGAACACTGAAGCTTTCTTT. The encoded protein is CASAPMNTEAFF.

The chain recombines TRBV5-1 with TRBJ2-2, with D possibly TRBD1 on 6 matching bases. V dropped 1 base and J dropped 4 bases, with 14 bases sitting between them. The CDR3 consists of 16 residues. Germline V CDR1 and CDR2: SGHRS, YFSETQ. This chain's CDR3 is CASSLIQGSGTGELFF. In DNA form, the CDR3 reads TGCGCCAGCAGCTTGATCCAGGGGTCGGGCACCGGGGAGCTGTTTTTT.

The V call is TRBV19, the J call TRBJ1-1; D is uncertain. The CDR3 consists of 11 residues. The germline CDR1 and CDR2 sequences are LNHDA and SQIVND (reference sequence). V was pared by 5 bases and J by 4 bases, with 5 bases between. This CDR3 reads CASSEGTEAFF. The CDR3 bases are TGTGCCAGTAGTGAGGGCACTGAAGCTTTCTTT.

This chain links TRBV7-6 with TRBJ1-5, with D possibly being TRBD1 (5 bases). Between the trimmed V and J ends, which lost 3 bases and 7 bases, there was a span of 10 bases. The CDR3 sequence is 13 residues long. The germline gives CDR1 SGHVS, CDR2 FNYEAQ. The CDR3 sequence: CASSLGLRQPQHF. DNA of the CDR3: TGTGCCAGCAGCTTGGGGCTCAGGCAGCCCCAGCATTTT.

The chain links TRBV5-4 to TRBJ1-2; tentatively, D is TRBD1 (5 bases). Germline CDR1 SGHNT, CDR2 YYREEE (reference sequence). V was cut by 5 bases and J by 6 bases, with 23 bases left in between. CDR3 size: 16 residues. The CDR3 is CASRAGGRDVVDGYTF. CDR3 nucleotide sequence: TGTGCCAGCAGGGCTGGCGGCCGGGACGTCGTCGATGGCTACACCTTC.

The gene calls are TRBV10-1 and TRBJ2-7, with TRBD1 matching over 8 bases. Germline V CDR1 and CDR2: WNHNN, SYGVQD (reference sequence). This CDR3 contains 15 residues. After removal of 4 bases from V and 6 bases from J, the junction contained 11 bases not matched to a gene. Written as DNA, the CDR3 is TGCGCCAGCAGTGCGGGGACAGGACGTGCGGTCGAGCAGTACTTC. Protein product: CASSAGTGRAVEQYF.

The chain carries TRBV19 and TRBJ2-4; D may correspond to TRBD1 or TRBD2 (5 bases each). Germline V lookup: CDR1 LNHDA, CDR2 SQIVND (reference sequence). Trimming shortened V by 2 bases and J by 7 bases, and 12 bases separated the two germline ends. This CDR3 region has 14 residues. CDR3 DNA sequence: TGTGCCAGTAGTATATTGGAAGAGGGGAACATTCAGTACTTC. Encoded protein: CASSILEEGNIQYF.

This sequence joins TRBV7-9 and TRBJ2-5; 8 nucleotides align to TRBD2. Germline CDR1 reads SEHNR; CDR2 reads FQNEAQ (reference sequence). J lost 3 bases, V lost 1 base, and 4 bases had no gene match. The CDR3 spans 15 residues. CDR3: CASSLVVSGEETQYF. For the CDR3, the DNA is TGTGCCAGCAGCTTAGTCGTTAGCGGGGAAGAGACCCAGTACTTC.

On this clone: One junction end does not reproduce the germline sequence, and a read error may be involved. This chain uses TRBV20-1 with TRBJ1-2; D is ambiguous. The CDR3 loop spans 9 amino acids. Per germline, CDR1 DFQATT and CDR2 SNEGSKA (reference sequence). CDR3 protein: CSARGAVGF. For the CDR3, the DNA is TGCAGTGCTAGAGGGGCGGTCGGCTTC.

The chain has TRBV3-1 (or the pseudogene TRBV3-2) and TRBJ2-3; D not certain. The germline V gene has CDR1 LGHDT and CDR2 YNNKEL (reference sequence). The CDR3 totals 17 residues. Trimming shortened V by 3 bases and J by 6 bases, and 22 bases separated the two germline ends. The CDR3 loop reads CASSHPTTSWGGDTQYF. CDR3 sequence (DNA): TGTGCCAGCAGCCATCCTACCACGTCTTGGGGTGGCGATACGCAGTATTTT.